The 16 T cell receptor beta chains presented below share a single source sample, sequenced in a study of tumor T cells in aggressive B-cell lymphoma. Here immunoSEQ multiplex PCR was the method, and the copy in TCRdb shows in-frame clones only, minus some. The profile shows over 1,500 clones, about 88% of them singletons. Sequencing was performed on tumor tissue. These receptors were collected from an adult with diffuse large B cell lymphoma.

The genes are TRBV9 and TRBJ2-3; possibly TRBD1 for D (6 bases). CDR3 length: 14 residues. The V gene lost 4 bases and the J gene lost 2 bases, with 11 bases spanning the gap. The germline gives CDR1 SGDLS, CDR2 YYNGEE. The CDR3 sequence: CASSLQGATDTQYF. The DNA of the CDR3 is TGTGCCAGCAGCTTACAGGGAGCCACAGATACGCAGTATTTT.

This chain joins TRBV6-5 and TRBJ2-7, with TRBD1 as a possible D gene (6 bases). This CDR3 region has 13 residues. Germline V gene sequence: CDR1 MNHEY, CDR2 SVGAGI. The ends were cut back, 5 bases at V and 0 bases at J, with 8 bases in the middle. CDR3 amino acids: CASSRQDSYEQYF. As DNA, the CDR3 is TGTGCCAGCAGTAGACAGGACTCCTACGAGCAGTACTTC.

The gene calls are TRBV30 and TRBJ1-4, with 7 bases aligning to TRBD1. Germline V CDR1 and CDR2: GTSNPN, SVGIG (reference sequence). J was trimmed by 7 bases and V by 3 bases; bases with no gene match: 5. This CDR3 comprises 13 residues. The CDR3 bases are TGTGCCTGGAGCAGGGGGGAACGTGAAAAACTGTTTTTT. This codes for CAWSRGEREKLFF.

The chain employs TRBV7-2 and TRBJ1-6; D might be TRBD1 (6 bases). V lost 2 bases and J 0 bases, leaving 8 bases between the germline ends. This CDR3 region has 16 residues. Germline V gene lookup returns CDR1 SGHTA and CDR2 FQGNSA. This CDR3 reads CASSLQGTSYNSPLHF. The CDR3 DNA is TGTGCCAGCAGCTTACAGGGGACCTCCTATAATTCACCCCTCCACTTT. Variable domain in full (rest from reference TRBV7-2 and TRBJ1-6): GAGVSQSPSNKVTEKGKDVELRCDPISGHTALYWYRQSLGQGLEFLIYFQGNSAPDKSGLPSDRFSAERTGGSVSTLTIQRTQQEDSAVYLCASSLQGTSYNSPLHFGNGTRLTVT.

The chain has TRBV4-1 and TRBJ1-1; the D gene is possibly TRBD1 (5 bases). CDR1 is MGHRA and CDR2 is YSYEKL in the germline V gene. The CDR3 is 14 residues long. Trimming took 0 bases from V and 4 from J, leaving 9 bases between them. The CDR3 DNA follows: TGCGCCAGCAGCCAAGATAGTAGGGGCACTGAAGCTTTCTTT. Translation: CASSQDSRGTEAFF.

The rearrangement joins TRBV7-8 to TRBJ2-2; TRBD2 matches at 13 bases. V shed 8 bases and J 7 bases; nucleotides not matched to a gene: 7. The CDR3 sequence is 15 residues long. Germline lookup yields CDR1 SGHVS and CDR2 FQNEAQ. The CDR3 loop is CASSRTSGRVGELFF. In DNA form, the CDR3 reads TGTGCCAGCTCCCGGACTAGCGGGAGAGTCGGGGAGCTGTTTTTT.

The chain has TRBV6-6 and TRBJ1-5; D is possibly TRBD1 (5 bases). The V gene's germline CDR1 is MNHNY and CDR2 SVGAGI (reference sequence). V gave up 7 bases and J gave up 0 bases, with 7 bases separating them. This CDR3 spans 13 amino acids. The CDR3 spells CASNQGSNQPQHF. CDR3 nucleotides: TGTGCCAGCAATCAGGGTAGCAATCAGCCCCAGCATTTT.

The table lists this clone with a few counts. One end of the junction is discordant with germline, which a read error may explain. The chain has TRBV6-6 and TRBJ1-5; possible D gene TRBD1, 6 bases. The germline gives CDR1 MNHNY, CDR2 SVGAGI (reference sequence). The CDR3 has 15 amino acids. CDR3: CASRYFDRPDQPQHF. CDR3 sequence (DNA): TGTGCCAGCAGGTACTTCGACAGGCCTGATCAGCCCCAGCATTTT.

The chain employs TRBV27 and TRBJ2-7, with 8 bases that match TRBD2. Germline lookup yields CDR1 MNHEY and CDR2 SMNVEV (reference sequence). The CDR3 spans 15 residues. Trimming removed 0 bases from V and 7 bases from J; junction bases left unmatched: 8. As DNA, the CDR3 is TGTGCCAGCAGTTTATCGGGCGGGAGGCCCGGGGAGCAGTACTTC. This sequence encodes CASSLSGGRPGEQYF.

The sample holds one count of this clone. V gene TRBV28 combines with J gene TRBJ1-6; the match to TRBD1 covers 9 bases. The V segment lost 3 bases and the J segment 7 bases; nucleotides outside the gene matches: 10. Germline V lookup: CDR1 MDHEN, CDR2 SYDVKM. The CDR3 consists of 17 residues. CDR3 sequence: CASSFPTGTGKNSPLHF. DNA for the CDR3: TGTGCCAGCAGTTTCCCGACCGGGACAGGGAAAAATTCACCCCTCCACTTT.

CDR3 nucleotide sequence: TGTGCCAGCAGAGCCTCTGGAAACACCATATATTTT. Amino acid sequence: CASRASGNTIYF. V and J are TRBV5-5 and TRBJ1-3; D gene unclear. The V end was cut by 5 bases, the J end by 0 bases, with 3 bases between. The CDR3 length is 12 residues. Looked up from germline, CDR1 is SGHKS and CDR2 is YYEKEE (reference sequence). The full variable domain, rest sourced from reference TRBV5-5 and TRBJ1-3, is DAGVTQSPTHLIKTRGQQVTLRCSPISGHKSVSWYQQVLGQGPQFIFQYYEKEERGRGNFPDRFSARQFPNYSSELNVNALLLGDSALYLCASRASGNTIYFGEGSWLTVV.

The chain recombines TRBV19 with TRBJ2-1; possibly TRBD2 for D (5 bases). The CDR3 contains 16 residues. The V end was cut by 5 bases, the J end by 0 bases, with 14 bases between. Germline lookup yields CDR1 LNHDA and CDR2 SQIVND (reference sequence). The CDR3 coding sequence is TGTGCCAGTAGTTTATTACTTGGAGGCTCCTACAATGAGCAGTTCTTC. Its protein is CASSLLLGGSYNEQFF.

The chain joins TRBV2 to TRBJ2-4, with D hard to call. The germline gives CDR1 SNHLY, CDR2 FYNNEI. This CDR3 contains 14 residues. V gave up 6 bases and J gave up 0 bases, with 9 bases separating them. CDR3 nucleotide sequence: TGTGCCAGCAGGGAGAACTCAGCCAAAAACATTCAGTACTTC. Encoded protein: CASRENSAKNIQYF. The whole variable domain, filled in from reference TRBV2 and TRBJ2-4, reads EPEVTQTPSHQVTQMGQEVILRCVPISNHLYFYWYRQILGQKVEFLVSFYNNEISEKSEIFDDQFSVERPDGSNFTLKIRSTKLEDSAMYFCASRENSAKNIQYFGAGTRLSVL.

The rearrangement joins TRBV12-5 to TRBJ2-7; 8 positions agree with TRBD1. V was clipped by 7 bases and J by 3 bases; unmatched bases: 8. There are 14 residues in the CDR3. Germline assignment: CDR1 LGHNT and CDR2 FRNRAP. CDR3 DNA sequence: TGTGCTAGTGTTATGACAGGGGCATACTACGAGCAGTACTTC. Protein: CASVMTGAYYEQYF.

V and J are TRBV19 and TRBJ1-5, with TRBD1 matching 8 bases. CDR1 LNHDA and CDR2 SQIVND come from the germline V gene (reference sequence). Unmatched junction bases numbered 3, after V lost 4 bases and J lost 1 base. The CDR3 consists of 15 residues. The CDR3 sequence: CASSTRQGSNQPQHF. The DNA for the CDR3 is TGTGCCAGTAGTACGAGACAGGGGAGCAATCAGCCCCAGCATTTT. The variable domain in full, completed from reference TRBV19 and TRBJ1-5, reads DGGITQSPKYLFRKEGQNVTLSCEQNLNHDAMYWYRQDPGQGLRLIYYSQIVNDFQKGDIAEGYSVSREKKESFPLTVTSAQKNPTAFYLCASSTRQGSNQPQHFGDGTRLSIL.

A note on this clone: One end of the junction fails to match germline, which may point to a read error. V gene TRBV27 combines with J gene TRBJ1-5; 7 bases fit TRBD1. Germline V gene data show CDR1 as MNHEY and CDR2 as SMNVEV (reference sequence). There are 15 residues in the CDR3. Here the CDR3 reads CASSWTGTEHQSQHF. In nucleotides, the CDR3 is TGTGCCAGCAGTTGGACCGGGACAGAACATCAGTCCCAGCATTTT.